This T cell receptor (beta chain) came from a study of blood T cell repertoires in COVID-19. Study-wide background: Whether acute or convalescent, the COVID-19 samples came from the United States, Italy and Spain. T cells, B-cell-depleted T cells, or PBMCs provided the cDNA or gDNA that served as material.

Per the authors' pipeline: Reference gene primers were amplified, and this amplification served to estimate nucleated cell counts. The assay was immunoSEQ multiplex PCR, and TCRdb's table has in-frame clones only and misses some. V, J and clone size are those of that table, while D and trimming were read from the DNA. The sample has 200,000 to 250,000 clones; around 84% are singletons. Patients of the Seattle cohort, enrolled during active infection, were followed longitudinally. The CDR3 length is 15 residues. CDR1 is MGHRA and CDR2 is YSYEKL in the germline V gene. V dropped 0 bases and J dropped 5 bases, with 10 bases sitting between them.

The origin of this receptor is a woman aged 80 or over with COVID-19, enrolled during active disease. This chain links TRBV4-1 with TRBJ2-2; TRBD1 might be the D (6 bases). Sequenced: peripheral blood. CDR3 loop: CASSQEGGKTGELFF. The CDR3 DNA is TGCGCCAGCAGCCAAGAAGGGGGTAAAACCGGGGAGCTGTTTTTT.